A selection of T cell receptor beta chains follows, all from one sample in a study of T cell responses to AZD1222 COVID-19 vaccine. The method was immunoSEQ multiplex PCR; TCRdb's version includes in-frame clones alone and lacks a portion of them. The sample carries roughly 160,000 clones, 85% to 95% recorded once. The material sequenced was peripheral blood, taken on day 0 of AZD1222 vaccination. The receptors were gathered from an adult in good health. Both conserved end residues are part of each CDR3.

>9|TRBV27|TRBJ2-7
CAIGYEQYF
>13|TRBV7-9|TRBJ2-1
CASSSGGTNEQFF
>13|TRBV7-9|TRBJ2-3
CASSFLGEDTQYF
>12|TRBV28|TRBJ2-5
CASCHSQETQYF
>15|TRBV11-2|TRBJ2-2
CASSRWDRVSGELFF
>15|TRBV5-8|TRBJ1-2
CASSLGPRFNYGYTF
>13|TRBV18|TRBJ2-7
CASSPELTYEQYF
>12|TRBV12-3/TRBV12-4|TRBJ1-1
CASSLSRREGIF
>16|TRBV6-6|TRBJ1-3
CASSYSPGVGGNTIYF
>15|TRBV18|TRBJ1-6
CASSRLPNSVSPLHF
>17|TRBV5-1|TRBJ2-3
CASSLVMAGIGTDTQYF
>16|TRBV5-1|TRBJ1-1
CASSLAKGGSGTEAFF
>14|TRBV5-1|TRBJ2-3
CASSLFPGGDTQYF
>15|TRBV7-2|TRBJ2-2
CASSKETGGSGELFF
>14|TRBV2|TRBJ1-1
CASSVGWGGTEAFF
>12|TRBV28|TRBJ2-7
CASSLDQTGQYF
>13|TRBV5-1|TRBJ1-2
CASSSGLEQGYTF
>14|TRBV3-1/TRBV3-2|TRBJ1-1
CASSQALANTEAFF
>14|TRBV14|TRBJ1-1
CASSSRQGNTEAFF
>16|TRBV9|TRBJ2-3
CASSARQGGASDTQYF
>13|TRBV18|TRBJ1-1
CASSPQGDTEAFF
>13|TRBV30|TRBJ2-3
CAWSVITRDTQYF
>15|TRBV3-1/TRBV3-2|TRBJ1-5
CASSQYNDRAQPQHF